What follows is one T cell receptor beta chain and its context. Its antigen is not known. 13 Jbeta primers and 60 Vbeta primers were used for the PCR. Sequencing used immunoSEQ multiplex PCR; TCRdb keeps in-frame clones, though not all of them. The sample yields approximately 190,000 clones, about four fifths seen once. From germline, CDR1 is SEHNR and CDR2 FQNEAQ (reference sequence). This CDR3 is 17 amino acids long. V shed 8 bases, J shed 4 bases, and the junction held 8 bases outside the gene matches. The sample originates from a study of cytomegalovirus exposure and HLA in healthy donors. Findings and limits, study-wide: Diagnosis of cytomegalovirus status made by the classifier reportedly showed high specificity and sensitivity. Most CMV-associated TCR beta chains appeared HLA-restricted in a later analysis.

The chain has TRBV7-9 and TRBJ2-1, with 16 positions matching TRBD2. The sequencing sample was made of PBMCs. The TCR comes from a woman aged 30 to 39 in good health and CMV-seropositive. The CDR3 DNA reads TGTGCCAGCGAGGGACTAGCGGGAGGGCCGGGATACAATGAGCAGTTCTTC. Protein sequence: CASEGLAGGPGYNEQFF.